Below are 25 T cell receptor beta chains sequenced from a single sample in a study of T cell changes during pregnancy in multiple sclerosis (dated by TCRdb to the late 2010s). The method behind the library was the immunoSEQ multiplex PCR assay. TCRdb took this table from immuneACCESS and kept in-frame rearrangements with V and J called. Such tables lack part of the clones; where checked against another copy, unresolved V genes explain under half of the gap, and the rest is unexplained. In this sample the table shows roughly 80,000 clones, around 92% of which occur a single time. The top ten constitute 1.4% of the sample. The material sequenced was peripheral blood, taken before pregnancy. These receptors were taken from a female donor with multiple sclerosis, enrolled in a pregnancy study.

This clone was counted once. The V call is TRBV11-3, the J call TRBJ2-7; D gene uncertain. Trimming cost V 5 bases and J 6 bases, with 14 bases left between them. This CDR3 spans 13 amino acids. Germline CDR1 reads SGHNT; CDR2 reads YENEEA. The DNA for the CDR3 is TGTGCCAGCAGCCCAGCCAGCGCTGGCGAGCAGTACTTC. Its translation: CASSPASAGEQYF.

In the case of this clone: The junction differs from germline at one of its ends, possibly a read error. The chain is built from TRBV7-7 and TRBJ2-3, with 7 bases aligning to TRBD1. The CDR3 runs to 17 residues. Per germline, CDR1 SSHAT and CDR2 FNYEAQ (reference sequence). The CDR3 DNA reads as TGTGCTAGCAGCCCCCAGACAGGGTTGGCGGCAGGGGATACGCAGTATTTT. This sequence encodes CASSPQTGLAAGDTQYF.

This clone was found once. This chain uses TRBV30 with TRBJ1-4; tentatively, D is TRBD1 (5 bases). The CDR3 is 16 amino acids. Germline V lookup: CDR1 GTSNPN, CDR2 SVGIG (reference sequence). V was cut by 1 base and J by 5 bases, with 17 bases left in between. CDR3 in amino acids: CAWSAFSGRTNEKLFF. The CDR3 coding sequence is TGTGCCTGGAGTGCCTTTTCAGGGCGTACAAATGAAAAACTGTTTTTT.

The chain has TRBV12-5 and TRBJ2-5; no reliable D call. This CDR3 spans 13 amino acids. Germline CDR1 reads LGHNT; CDR2 reads FRNRAP. Trimming shortened V by 5 bases and J by 5 bases, and 12 bases separated the two germline ends. The CDR3 region is CASGLLKRETQYF. The CDR3 DNA follows: TGTGCTAGTGGTCTCCTCAAGAGGGAGACCCAGTACTTC.

The sample holds a few counts of this clone. The V gene is TRBV7-9, the J gene TRBJ1-5, with D unclear. The germline gives CDR1 SEHNR, CDR2 FQNEAQ (reference sequence). Trimming left V 7 bases short and J 5 bases short, with 9 bases between. The CDR3 is made up of 12 amino acids. CDR3 in DNA: TGTGCCAGCACCTGGGGAGATCAGCCCCAGCATTTT. Translation gives CASTWGDQPQHF.

The chain couples TRBV7-9 to TRBJ2-1; 8 bases align to TRBD2. V shed 4 bases and J 3 bases; nucleotides not matched to a gene: 8. Germline CDR1 SEHNR, CDR2 FQNEAQ (reference sequence). The CDR3 spans 16 residues. The CDR3 DNA sequence: TGTGCCAGCAGCTGGCAACTAGCGGAACTCTACAATGAGCAGTTCTTC. It is translated as CASSWQLAELYNEQFF.

This sequence joins TRBV7-3 and TRBJ1-6; TRBD1 matches at 9 bases. The CDR3 totals 14 residues. The germline V gene encodes CDR1 SGHTA and CDR2 FQGTGA. With V trimmed by 6 bases and J by 8 bases, 5 bases remained unmatched. The CDR3 loop reads CASSSGTGHSPLHF. The CDR3 DNA reads TGTGCCAGCAGTTCCGGGACAGGGCATTCACCCCTCCACTTT.

V is TRBV4-1 and J is TRBJ1-1; no clear D. CDR1 is MGHRA, CDR2 YSYEKL, per germline. Trimming took 5 bases from V and 1 from J, leaving 8 bases between them. The CDR3 length is 13 residues. DNA of the CDR3: TGCGCCAGCAGCGTGCCAGGGAACACTGAAGCTTTCTTT. It specifies CASSVPGNTEAFF.

This clone was recorded once. The rearrangement joins TRBV30 to TRBJ2-5, with 8 bases matching TRBD2. V lost 8 bases to trimming and J lost 5 bases; unmatched junction nucleotides: 10. Germline V CDR1 and CDR2: GTSNPN, SVGIG (reference sequence). This CDR3 comprises 13 residues. Here the CDR3 reads CALGRGGLETQYF. The DNA of the CDR3 is TGTGCCCTCGGACGGGGGGGTTTGGAGACCCAGTACTTC.

The rearrangement links TRBV9 to TRBJ2-3, with a tentative D call TRBD1 (5 bases). The CDR3 length is 16 residues. The ends were cut back, 0 bases at V and 2 bases at J, with 13 bases in the middle. Germline V lookup: CDR1 SGDLS, CDR2 YYNGEE. The CDR3 sequence is CASSVGTTPPTDTQYF. For the CDR3, the DNA is TGTGCCAGCAGCGTAGGGACAACCCCCCCCACAGATACGCAGTATTTT.

The chain is built from TRBV10-3 and TRBJ2-2; 7 nucleotides line up with TRBD2. The CDR3 contains 14 residues. Germline CDR1 is ENHRY and CDR2 is SYGVKD. V gave up 0 bases and J gave up 5 bases; unmatched junction bases: 0. The CDR3 loop reads CAISESGGTGELFF. The CDR3 DNA is TGTGCCATCAGTGAGTCGGGGGGGACCGGGGAGCTGTTTTTT.

The chain joins TRBV7-3 to TRBJ2-3; maybe TRBD2 (7 bases). The CDR3 covers 15 residues. The germline gives CDR1 SGHTA, CDR2 FQGTGA. V lost 5 bases, J lost 4 bases, and 16 bases lay in between. Here the CDR3 DNA reads TGTGCCAGCAGCCCTATAAGGGGGGGGGCAGATACGCAGTATTTT. Protein: CASSPIRGGADTQYF.

This clone was seen a single time. This chain links TRBV10-2 with TRBJ1-6, with D tentatively TRBD1 (6 bases). The germline V gene encodes CDR1 WSHSY and CDR2 SAAADI. Deletions cut 9 bases from V and 7 bases from J, with 16 bases between. The length of the CDR3 is 14 residues. Here the CDR3 DNA reads TGCGCCAGTCGGGAGGGGGGCCTAAATTCACCCCTCCACTTT. As protein: CASREGGLNSPLHF.

The chain recombines TRBV6-6 with TRBJ2-1; maybe TRBD2 (5 bases). Trimming pared 7 bases from V and 10 bases from J, leaving 14 bases between. The CDR3 extends over 12 amino acids. Germline assignment: CDR1 MNHNY and CDR2 SVGAGI (reference sequence). The CDR3 spells CASTVNREEQFF. The CDR3 DNA is TGTGCCAGCACCGTGAACCGGGAAGAGCAGTTCTTC.

The chain couples TRBV11-3 to TRBJ2-5, with D maybe TRBD1 (6 bases). Between the trimmed V and J ends, which lost 5 bases and 4 bases, there was a span of 14 bases. The V gene's germline CDR1 is SGHNT and CDR2 YENEEA. This CDR3 is 14 amino acids long. Written as DNA, the CDR3 is TGTGCCAGCAGCCTCCCCAGGGGCGCAGAGACCCAGTACTTC. Translation: CASSLPRGAETQYF.

The chain joins TRBV27 to TRBJ1-2; maybe TRBD1 (6 bases). CDR3 length: 12 amino acids. The germline V gene has CDR1 MNHEY and CDR2 SMNVEV (reference sequence). V lost 6 bases and J 13 bases, leaving 18 bases between the germline ends. CDR3 sequence: CASRTNREAPTF. In nucleotides, the CDR3 is TGTGCCAGCAGGACAAACAGGGAAGCACCCACCTTC.

The gene calls are TRBV6-5 and TRBJ2-7; 7 nucleotides align to TRBD2. Unmatched junction bases numbered 1, after V lost 2 bases and J lost 0 bases. Germline assignment: CDR1 MNHEY and CDR2 SVGAGI. The CDR3 extends over 14 amino acids. CDR3 in amino acids: CASSYGGGSYEQYF. CDR3 DNA sequence: TGTGCCAGCAGTTACGGGGGGGGCTCCTACGAGCAGTACTTC.

The chain joins TRBV5-1 to TRBJ1-3; maybe TRBD1 (5 bases). Between the trimmed V and J ends, which lost 0 bases and 3 bases, there was a span of 10 bases. Germline CDR1 SGHRS, CDR2 YFSETQ. This CDR3 comprises 15 residues. In DNA form, the CDR3 reads TGCGCCAGCAGCTTGGATAGGGGAGGTGGAAACACCATATATTTT. Amino acid sequence: CASSLDRGGGNTIYF.

This chain links TRBV4-1 with TRBJ2-7; D is ambiguous. The germline V and J ends were trimmed by 4 bases and 0 bases, with 16 bases remaining between them. Germline-derived CDR1 and CDR2 are MGHRA and YSYEKL. This CDR3 is 16 amino acids long. In DNA form, the CDR3 reads TGCGCCAGCAGCCCAGTAGCCTCTTTGGACTCCTACGAGCAGTACTTC. Translated, it gives CASSPVASLDSYEQYF.

The chain links TRBV10-2 to TRBJ1-2, with D possibly being TRBD1 (5 bases). V was cut by 3 bases and J by 4 bases, with 12 bases left in between. Germline V gives CDR1 WSHSY, CDR2 SAAADI. The CDR3 is 14 residues long. DNA of the CDR3: TGCGCCAGCAGTGACACAGGAGAATCCTATGGCTACACCTTC. Its translation is CASSDTGESYGYTF.

This chain links TRBV29-1 with TRBJ1-2, with TRBD1 matching 7 bases. Looked up from germline, CDR1 is SQVTM and CDR2 is ANQGSEA. This CDR3 has 14 residues. V gave up 4 bases and J gave up 2 bases; unmatched junction bases: 7. CDR3 loop: CSVALGQMNYGYTF. The CDR3, as DNA: TGCAGCGTTGCTTTGGGACAGATGAACTATGGCTACACCTTC.

V gene TRBV2 combines with J gene TRBJ2-5, with 7 bases that match TRBD2. Trimming took 7 bases from V and 1 from J; bases not matched to a gene: 9. Germline V gene lookup returns CDR1 SNHLY and CDR2 FYNNEI. The CDR3 extends over 15 amino acids. The CDR3 loop is CASTFLAGVQETQYF. For the CDR3, the DNA is TGTGCCAGCACCTTTTTGGCGGGGGTCCAAGAGACCCAGTACTTC.

V usage is TRBV9 and J usage is TRBJ1-4, with 11 positions matching TRBD1. The CDR3 runs to 14 residues. Germline assignment: CDR1 SGDLS and CDR2 YYNGEE. Germline trimming cut 3 bases from V and 6 bases from J; bases unmatched to any gene: 1. The CDR3 bases are TGTGCCAGCAGCGGGACAGGGGGCCATGAAAAACTGTTTTTT. It is translated as CASSGTGGHEKLFF.

The rearrangement uses TRBV14 and TRBJ1-2; D gene unclear. The CDR3 is 15 amino acids. V lost 0 bases, J lost 8 bases, and 16 bases lay in between. Germline CDR1 reads SGHDN; CDR2 reads FVKESK. CDR3 region: CASSQDLSWKRGYTF. The DNA of the CDR3 is TGTGCCAGCAGCCAAGATCTTAGCTGGAAGCGGGGCTACACCTTC.

This clone has only one observation. The V and J genes are TRBV6-4 and TRBJ2-5; 9 positions match TRBD2. The CDR3 totals 15 residues. With V trimmed by 10 bases and J by 4 bases, 13 bases remained unmatched. Looked up from germline, CDR1 is MRHNA and CDR2 is SNTAGT. CDR3 DNA: TGTGCCACACTAAAGCGGGGGGCCTGGGGAGAGACCCAGTACTTC. Its translation: CATLKRGAWGETQYF.